This entry describes one TCR beta chain. In the study's own analysis: It was from reference gene primer amplification that nucleated cell counts were estimated. Data came from immunoSEQ multiplex PCR; TCRdb stores just in-frame clones and leaves some out. D and trimming come from the DNA, and the V and J calls and clone size come from that table. The sample records 100,000 or so clones, about 87% being singletons. This specimen comes from a study of blood T cell repertoires in COVID-19. The germline V gene encodes CDR1 SGHRS and CDR2 YFSETQ. With 4 bases removed from V and 1 base from J, the gap between germline ends came to 14 bases. This CDR3 has 15 amino acids.

The chain recombines TRBV5-1 with TRBJ2-5; D is possibly TRBD1 (5 bases). The sequence was collected from a human donor in a cohort sampled during active COVID-19. Sequencing used peripheral blood. The CDR3 is CASSKPEQVQETQYF. CDR3 DNA: TGCGCCAGCAGCAAGCCCGAACAGGTCCAAGAGACCCAGTACTTC.